This T cell receptor beta chain was observed in a study of T cells in Graves' hyperthyroidism and ophthalmopathy. About the research overall: Peripheral blood samples were taken at initial diagnosis, prior to any treatment. Broader study findings: Expanded thyroid clonotypes (above 0.001) were mostly also found in blood.

From more than 8 ml of fresh peripheral blood, PBMCs were isolated. V lost 6 bases and J lost 1; bases outside the gene matches: 8. CDR3 length: 16 amino acids. This clonotype was counted many times. The antigen is unknown. What was amplified from RNA transcripts were TCR beta CDR3 regions. HTBI primers were employed in a first-round RT-PCR of the TCR CDR3. TCRdb fed the multiplex PCR reads into MiXCR, producing one record per CDR3 protein. The sample lists some 250,000 distinct CDR3 sequences, roughly 15% occurring once. The sequenced sample was blood. The chain is built from TRBV12-3 or TRBV12-4 and TRBJ2-2; 7 nucleotides align to TRBD2. The source is a middle-aged woman with Graves' hyperthyroidism that later progressed to Graves' ophthalmopathy. This CDR3 is CASRTSGGGNTGELFF. In nucleotides, the CDR3 is TGTGCCAGCAGGACCTCGGGGGGAGGGAACACCGGGGAGCTGTTTTTT.